The 30 T cell receptor beta chains given below trace back to one sample, sequenced in a study of cytomegalovirus exposure and HLA in healthy donors (dated 2017 in TCRdb). Libraries were made using the immunoSEQ multiplex PCR assay. For the multiplex PCR, a mixture combining 60 forward primers for TCR Vbeta segments and 13 reverse primers for TCR Jbeta segments was used. Imported from immuneACCESS, the table was reduced by TCRdb to in-frame sequences with V and J called. These copies leave out some clones; in studies compared against another copy, an unresolved V gene accounts for under half, and the cause of the remainder is not known. For this sample there are some 98,000 clones; around 70% appear just once. The ten largest clonotypes hold about 2.5% of the sample. The sample was PBMCs. The origin of the receptors is a man aged 50-60 years in good health and CMV-seronegative.

This rearrangement joins TRBV5-4 to TRBJ2-7, with D tentatively TRBD1 (6 bases). The V gene lost 4 bases and the J gene lost 0 bases, with 11 bases spanning the gap. Germline V gene sequence: CDR1 SGHNT, CDR2 YYREEE (reference sequence). This CDR3 contains 14 residues. CDR3 bases: TGTGCCAGCAGCCTCCAGGGACACTCCTACGAGCAGTACTTC. It is translated as CASSLQGHSYEQYF.

The chain carries TRBV5-8 and TRBJ2-2; D possibly corresponds to TRBD2 (6 bases). The V and J ends lost 2 bases and 1 base respectively, with 9 bases between them. The CDR3 totals 15 residues. Germline V CDR1 and CDR2: SGHTS, YDEGEE. The CDR3 protein is CASSFRGVNTGELFF. The CDR3 DNA is TGTGCCAGCAGCTTTCGCGGGGTGAACACCGGGGAGCTGTTTTTT.

The chain uses TRBV9 and TRBJ2-5, with 7 bases matching TRBD2. The CDR3 contains 14 residues. Germline-derived CDR1 and CDR2 are SGDLS and YYNGEE. Losses at the gene ends were 2 bases for V and 7 bases for J; bases not matched to a gene: 8. The CDR3 DNA is TGTGCCAGCAGCGTCACAGCGGGAAAGGGGACCCAGTACTTC. It codes for CASSVTAGKGTQYF.

This clone was counted a few times. The chain is built from TRBV18 and TRBJ1-3, with no clear D. Trimming shortened V by 6 bases and J by 3 bases, and 15 bases separated the two germline ends. The CDR3 consists of 15 residues. Per germline, CDR1 KGHSH and CDR2 LQKENI. In DNA form, the CDR3 reads TGTGCCAGCTCGATGGCTGTCGGGAGTGGAAACACCATATATTTT. Translating gives CASSMAVGSGNTIYF.

V and J are TRBV11-3 and TRBJ2-5, with 8 nucleotides matching TRBD2. Germline V gene lookup returns CDR1 SGHNT and CDR2 YENEEA. The CDR3 covers 14 residues. J gave up 5 bases and V 5 bases, and 7 bases lay outside the gene matches. CDR3 protein: CASSRRGGEETQYF. The CDR3, as DNA: TGTGCCAGCAGCAGACGGGGGGGTGAGGAGACCCAGTACTTC.

This chain's CDR3 is CASSEAWTGSYEQYF. The DNA of the CDR3 is TGTGCCAGCAGTGAAGCCTGGACAGGGAGCTACGAGCAGTACTTC. The chain has TRBV2 and TRBJ2-7, with TRBD1 matching over 8 bases. Germline CDR1 SNHLY, CDR2 FYNNEI. V shed 0 bases and J 3 bases; nucleotides not matched to a gene: 4. This CDR3 has 15 residues.

This chain uses TRBV10-1 with TRBJ2-5; a weak D match, TRBD1 (6 bases). Trimming cost V 3 bases and J 11 bases, with 19 bases left between them. Germline assignment: CDR1 WNHNN and CDR2 SYGVQD (reference sequence). CDR3 size: 14 residues. CDR3 DNA: TGCGCCAGCAGTGACCCGACAGGCTCCCGCCAACAGTACTTC. Amino acids: CASSDPTGSRQQYF.

This sequence joins TRBV28 and TRBJ1-5; TRBD1 matches at 7 bases. The CDR3 spans 14 residues. The V segment lost 5 bases and the J segment 2 bases; nucleotides outside the gene matches: 3. The germline CDR1 and CDR2 sequences are MDHEN and SYDVKM. CDR3 bases: TGTGCCAGCAGTCCTCAGGGGGGCAATCAGCCCCAGCATTTT. Translation gives CASSPQGGNQPQHF.

The chain combines TRBV30 with TRBJ1-1, with D unresolved. V was pared by 1 base and J by 6 bases, with 9 bases between. This CDR3 has 12 residues. The germline gives CDR1 GTSNPN, CDR2 SVGIG (reference sequence). Written as DNA, the CDR3 is TGTGCCTGGAGTGCGTCAGGCGCTGAAGCTTTCTTT. Translating gives CAWSASGAEAFF.

This clone was detected a few times. The rearrangement links TRBV7-9 to TRBJ2-7; 14 bases are shared with TRBD2. Germline CDR1 and CDR2: SEHNR and FQNEAQ (reference sequence). The CDR3 has 18 residues. V was clipped by 5 bases and J by 0 bases; unmatched bases: 9. CDR3 bases: TGTGCCAGCAGCCCGACTAGGGGACTAGCGGGAGTCTCCTACGAGCAGTACTTC. This codes for CASSPTRGLAGVSYEQYF.

The gene calls are TRBV5-1 and TRBJ1-4; the match to TRBD1 covers 8 bases. With 4 bases clipped from V and 8 bases from J, the junction kept 10 bases outside the gene matches. CDR1 SGHRS and CDR2 YFSETQ come from the germline V gene. The CDR3 totals 15 residues. The CDR3 spells CASSLTGTGGEKLFF. The CDR3 nucleotides read TGCGCCAGCAGCCTCACAGGGACAGGTGGCGAAAAACTGTTTTTT. Full variable domain (rest looked up from reference TRBV5-1 and TRBJ1-4): KAGVTQTPRYLIKTRGQQVTLSCSPISGHRSVSWYQQTPGQGLQFLFEYFSETQRNKGNFPGRFSGRQFSNSRSEMNVSTLELGDSALYLCASSLTGTGGEKLFFGSGTQLSVL.

The chain joins TRBV28 to TRBJ2-2, with a weak D call TRBD1 (6 bases). Looked up from germline, CDR1 is MDHEN and CDR2 is SYDVKM. V shed 3 bases and J shed 3 bases, with 8 bases lying between them. This CDR3 contains 14 residues. The CDR3 loop is CASSFGTHTGELFF. CDR3 nucleotide sequence: TGTGCCAGCAGTTTCGGGACACACACCGGGGAGCTGTTTTTT.

The rearrangement uses TRBV10-3 and TRBJ2-3, with 8 bases lining up with TRBD1. This CDR3 region has 15 residues. The J segment lost 2 bases and the V segment lost 5 bases, leaving 6 bases of the junction unmatched. CDR1 is ENHRY and CDR2 is SYGVKD in the germline V gene. In DNA form, the CDR3 reads TGTGCCATCAGTTCAGGACAGGGAAACACAGATACGCAGTATTTT. It is translated as CAISSGQGNTDTQYF.

CDR3 DNA: TGTGCCAGCAGCGGGACAGGGGGAGGTGAAAAACTGTTTTTT. Translation gives CASSGTGGGEKLFF. The J gene is TRBJ1-4, the V gene TRBV9; 10 bases are a match to TRBD1. CDR1 and CDR2 from the germline V gene are SGDLS and YYNGEE. V lost 3 bases and J lost 7; bases outside the gene matches: 3. The CDR3 totals 14 residues.

The V gene is TRBV11-2, the J gene TRBJ1-5; 8 bases align to TRBD1. This CDR3 spans 16 amino acids. The V segment lost 5 bases and the J segment 0 bases; nucleotides outside the gene matches: 6. The germline V gene encodes CDR1 SGHAT and CDR2 FQNNGV. The CDR3 region has the DNA TGTGCCAGCAGCGTTGGGACAGGAAGTAGCAATCAGCCCCAGCATTTT. It yields the protein CASSVGTGSSNQPQHF.

V gene TRBV10-3 combines with J gene TRBJ2-7; TRBD1 matches 9 bases. The J call is in doubt because the DNA end fits TRBJ2-1 better. CDR1 and CDR2 (germline): ENHRY, SYGVKD. This CDR3 has 12 amino acids. The CDR3 DNA reads as TGTGCCATCTGGGGACAGGGTAATGAGCAGTTCTTC. It is translated as CAIWGQGNEQFF.

This rearrangement joins TRBV19 to TRBJ2-3; 11 bases match TRBD1. The V and J ends lost 6 bases and 4 bases, in that order; junction bases with no gene match: 15. The CDR3 covers 18 residues. Germline values: CDR1 LNHDA, CDR2 SQIVND (reference sequence). DNA of the CDR3: TGTGCCAGTAGGAGGGGACAGGGGGTTGGTGGATCGGCAGATACGCAGTATTTT. This encodes CASRRGQGVGGSADTQYF.

This sequence joins TRBV5-5 and TRBJ1-3, with 9 bases aligning to TRBD1. Trimming at V came to 3 bases and at J to 1 base, leaving 2 bases not matched to a gene. Germline values: CDR1 SGHKS, CDR2 YYEKEE (reference sequence). The CDR3 is 15 residues long. The CDR3 here is CASSSDRGSGNTIYF. The DNA for the CDR3 is TGTGCCAGCAGCTCCGACAGGGGGTCTGGAAACACCATATATTTT.

This clone was detected a few times. J is TRBJ1-5 and V is TRBV9; D is uncertain. V lost 3 bases, J lost 4 bases, and 14 bases lay in between. There are 15 residues in the CDR3. Germline CDR1 SGDLS, CDR2 YYNGEE. This CDR3 reads CASSEGTGRNQPQHF. The DNA for the CDR3 is TGTGCCAGCAGCGAGGGCACGGGGAGAAATCAGCCCCAGCATTTT.

This clone was found a few times. The genes are TRBV28 and TRBJ2-1, with 10 bases matching TRBD2. Trimming cost V 6 bases and J 8 bases; bases outside gene matches: 7. Looked up from germline, CDR1 is MDHEN and CDR2 is SYDVKM. This CDR3 is 14 amino acids long. The CDR3 DNA reads TGTGCCAGCAGGTTCGGACTAGCGGTAGATGAGCAGTTCTTC. Encoded protein: CASRFGLAVDEQFF.

V usage is TRBV27 and J usage is TRBJ2-1; 7 bases match TRBD2. With 8 bases clipped from V and 6 bases from J, the junction kept 10 bases outside the gene matches. The CDR3 has 14 amino acids. Germline CDR1 MNHEY, CDR2 SMNVEV (reference sequence). CDR3 in DNA: TGTGCCAGCCGCCCGCGGGGGTTGCCCAATGAGCAGTTCTTC. As protein: CASRPRGLPNEQFF.

This chain connects TRBV6-5 to TRBJ1-5; D is ambiguous. Germline V gene lookup returns CDR1 MNHEY and CDR2 SVGAGI. This CDR3 has 13 residues. The V and J ends lost 8 bases and 2 bases respectively, with 10 bases between them. The CDR3 sequence: CASFRGGNQPQHF. The CDR3 DNA reads TGTGCCAGCTTTCGAGGAGGCAATCAGCCCCAGCATTTT.

This clone was seen a handful of times. J is TRBJ2-7 and V is TRBV28; D ambiguous. The germline V gene has CDR1 MDHEN and CDR2 SYDVKM. The CDR3 is made up of 12 amino acids. Trimming removed 2 bases at V and 7 bases at J, with 9 bases between. CDR3 sequence: CASSLTVLEQYF. The DNA of the CDR3 is TGTGCCAGCAGTTTAACCGTTCTAGAGCAGTACTTC.

The chain recombines TRBV21-1 with TRBJ1-1; TRBD1 reflects the table's D call only, with no check against the DNA. TRBV21-1 is a pseudogene. The CDR3 is 20 amino acids. CDR3 residues: CASSCLYDLGQGSMNTEAFF. The DNA of the CDR3 is TGTGCCAGCAGCTGTTTGTACGACCTGGGACAGGGAAGCATGAACACTGAAGCTTTCTTT.

The chain uses TRBV10-3 and TRBJ2-7, with TRBD1 matching 11 bases. Germline V gives CDR1 ENHRY, CDR2 SYGVKD. The CDR3 is 15 residues long. The J segment lost 7 bases and the V segment lost 0 bases, leaving 5 bases of the junction unmatched. The chain's CDR3 is CAISESGTGGREQYF. CDR3 in DNA: TGTGCCATCAGTGAGTCCGGGACAGGGGGGAGGGAGCAGTACTTC.

In nucleotides, the CDR3 is TGTGCCAGCAGTGAATTCGCAGGGTGGCAGGCTGAAGCTTTCTTT. It is translated as CASSEFAGWQAEAFF. The chain joins TRBV6-1 to TRBJ1-1; TRBD1 is a possible D gene (5 bases). Trimming shortened V by 2 bases and J by 6 bases, and 16 bases separated the two germline ends. Germline CDR1 is MNHNS and CDR2 is SASEGT. The CDR3 sequence is 15 residues long.

CDR3 sequence reads: CASSIKGTAPEKLFF. The CDR3 coding sequence is TGTGCCAGCAGTATTAAGGGGACAGCCCCTGAAAAACTGTTTTTT. The chain combines TRBV9 with TRBJ1-4; TRBD1 aligns across 7 bases. This CDR3 spans 15 amino acids. Germline V gene lookup returns CDR1 SGDLS and CDR2 YYNGEE. J lost 7 bases, V lost 5 bases, and 11 bases had no gene match.

The chain carries TRBV11-2 and TRBJ2-7, with 8 bases matching TRBD1. V dropped 3 bases and J dropped 0; count of bases not matched to a gene: 4. CDR1 and CDR2 from the germline V gene are SGHAT and FQNNGV. The length of the CDR3 is 15 residues. CDR3 nucleotides: TGTGCCAGCAGCTTGGGACAGGTTAGCTCCTACGAGCAGTACTTC. Protein sequence: CASSLGQVSSYEQYF.

This chain uses TRBV4-1 with TRBJ2-1; 12 bases agree with TRBD2. The CDR3 spans 20 residues. Trimming took 4 bases from V and 8 from J; bases not matched to a gene: 21. CDR1 MGHRA and CDR2 YSYEKL come from the germline V gene. CDR3 coding DNA: TGCGCCAGCAGCCTACGGACTAGCGGGAAGACTTGGGGTCAGTATTATGAGCAGTTCTTC. Amino acid sequence: CASSLRTSGKTWGQYYEQFF.

This clone was detected only a few times. The chain carries TRBV19 and TRBJ1-2; the D gene is possibly TRBD1 (6 bases). V was clipped by 10 bases and J by 4 bases, with 10 bases between them. CDR3 length: 11 amino acids. Germline assignment: CDR1 LNHDA and CDR2 SQIVND (reference sequence). CDR3 in amino acids: CATSGVYGYTF. The CDR3 DNA is TGTGCCACGTCAGGGGTCTATGGCTACACCTTC.